This entry features one TCR beta chain sequence. Antigen unknown. The entry originates in a study of shared clonotypes between healthy human individuals. Study-wide results and caveats: Several donors shared around 5% of their naive CD4 clonotypes.

Assay used: immunoSEQ multiplex PCR; TCRdb lists only in-frame clones, some missing. This table holds 1.6 million or so clones, around 97% found once. This TCR was recovered from a man younger than 45 in good health. Sequencing input: naive CD4+ T cells sorted from blood. This sample's subset: CD45RA+ positively selected.

The CDR3 sequence: CASSLGLLAGVYNEQFF. The CDR3 nucleotides read TGTGCCAGCAGCTTAGGGCTGCTAGCGGGAGTTTACAATGAGCAGTTCTTC. The V call is TRBV7-2, the J call TRBJ2-1; 10 bases match TRBD2. The junction had 7 bases not matched to a gene; V was cut back by 1 base and J by 4 bases. This CDR3 region has 17 residues. Germline lookup yields CDR1 SGHTA and CDR2 FQGNSA.